Each of the 19 T cell receptor beta chains below was sequenced from the same sample in a study of T cell responses to AZD1222 COVID-19 vaccine. Assay used: immunoSEQ multiplex PCR; TCRdb lists only in-frame clones, some missing. This sample yields approximately 100,000 clones, of which about 90% are seen a single time; over 6.5% belongs to the top ten. The sequencing used peripheral blood, collected on day 0 of AZD1222 vaccination. The receptors come from an adult in good health.

The chain employs TRBV19 and TRBJ2-7; D may correspond to TRBD1 or TRBD2 (5 bases each). Germline lookup yields CDR1 LNHDA and CDR2 SQIVND (reference sequence). V was shortened by 6 bases and J by 1 base, with 16 bases between the two germline ends. The CDR3 consists of 15 residues. CDR3 in DNA: TGTGCCAGTAGCCCTAGGGGAGAGTCGTCCTACGAGCAGTACTTC. Amino acid sequence: CASSPRGESSYEQYF.

V gene TRBV6-4 combines with J gene TRBJ2-3; TRBD2 matches at 9 bases. This CDR3 has 17 residues. Per germline, CDR1 MRHNA and CDR2 SNTAGT. Trimming at V came to 0 bases and at J to 4 bases, leaving 8 bases not matched to a gene. The CDR3 DNA reads TGTGCCAGCAGTGACTCTGGGGGCGGGGGGGCCCCAGATACGCAGTATTTT. It is translated as CASSDSGGGGAPDTQYF.

The chain is built from TRBV29-1 and TRBJ1-1; 9 nucleotides agree with TRBD1. V was clipped by 6 bases and J by 4 bases; unmatched bases: 12. CDR1 is SQVTM and CDR2 is ANQGSEA in the germline V gene. CDR3 size: 15 residues. The DNA for the CDR3 is TGCAGCGTGCCCGGGGGGACAGGGCTTACCACTGAAGCTTTCTTT. Protein product: CSVPGGTGLTTEAFF.

The chain couples TRBV28 to TRBJ2-3; 8 positions agree with TRBD2. Germline V gene sequence: CDR1 MDHEN, CDR2 SYDVKM. The CDR3 covers 16 residues. V was clipped by 1 base and J by 0 bases; unmatched bases: 3. Here the CDR3 reads CASSLFSGVSTDTQYF. CDR3 DNA: TGTGCCAGCAGTTTATTTAGCGGGGTTAGCACAGATACGCAGTATTTT.

The chain has TRBV19 and TRBJ2-2, with 10 nucleotides matching TRBD1. The germline V gene has CDR1 LNHDA and CDR2 SQIVND (reference sequence). The CDR3 runs to 15 residues. The J segment lost 2 bases and the V segment lost 6 bases, leaving 3 bases of the junction unmatched. The CDR3 DNA reads TGTGCCAGTAGCCGGGACAGGGGAAACACCGGGGAGCTGTTTTTT. Protein: CASSRDRGNTGELFF. Complete variable domain (other parts from reference TRBV19 and TRBJ2-2): DGGITQSPKYLFRKEGQNVTLSCEQNLNHDAMYWYRQDPGQGLRLIYYSQIVNDFQKGDIAEGYSVSREKKESFPLTVTSAQKNPTAFYLCASSRDRGNTGELFFGEGSRLTVL.

The rearrangement joins TRBV20-1 to TRBJ1-2; D is perhaps TRBD1 (5 bases). V dropped 3 bases and J dropped 8 bases, with 16 bases sitting between them. The CDR3 loop spans 13 amino acids. The germline gives CDR1 DFQATT, CDR2 SNEGSKA (reference sequence). The CDR3 sequence: CSASQGPARGYTF. The CDR3, as DNA: TGCAGTGCTAGTCAGGGCCCGGCACGGGGCTACACCTTC.

This chain links TRBV4-3 with TRBJ2-1, with 9 bases lining up with TRBD2. CDR3 size: 15 residues. Per germline, CDR1 LGHNA and CDR2 YSLEER. The V segment lost 4 bases and the J segment 9 bases; nucleotides outside the gene matches: 10. The DNA for the CDR3 is TGCGCCAGCAGCCCATTAGCGGGGGCCCCTCGTGAGCAGTTCTTC. It yields the protein CASSPLAGAPREQFF.

The chain is built from TRBV27 and TRBJ2-1; no reliable D call. Trimming removed 2 bases at V and 4 bases at J, with 18 bases between. The CDR3 extends over 17 amino acids. Germline CDR1 reads MNHEY; CDR2 reads SMNVEV (reference sequence). CDR3 DNA: TGTGCCAGCAGTTTAAGTTTGCTCCCACCGCGGTACAATGAGCAGTTCTTC. Its translation: CASSLSLLPPRYNEQFF.

The chain uses TRBV12-3 or TRBV12-4 and TRBJ1-2, with TRBD1 identical over 8 bases. The J segment lost 5 bases and the V segment lost 3 bases, leaving 2 bases of the junction unmatched. CDR3 length: 13 amino acids. The CDR3 sequence: CASSLTGAYGYTF. The CDR3 region has the DNA TGTGCCAGCAGTTTGACAGGGGCTTATGGCTACACCTTC.

The gene calls are TRBV29-1 and TRBJ1-5; a weak D match, TRBD1 (5 bases). V lost 4 bases and J lost 3, with 16 bases in between. In germline, CDR1 is SQVTM, CDR2 ANQGSEA. This CDR3 contains 15 residues. This CDR3 is CSVGAGGGANQPQHF. The CDR3 bases are TGCAGCGTTGGAGCCGGGGGGGGAGCCAATCAGCCCCAGCATTTT.

This clone was seen a single time. The chain joins TRBV24-1 to TRBJ2-4, with TRBD1 identical over 8 bases. V was clipped by 6 bases and J by 12 bases; unmatched bases: 9. The germline V gene encodes CDR1 KGHDR and CDR2 SFDVKD. This CDR3 has 13 amino acids. CDR3 loop: CATSTPGQAYQYF. In DNA, the CDR3 is TGTGCCACCAGTACCCCGGGACAGGCGTATCAGTACTTC.

The rearrangement joins TRBV27 to TRBJ1-1; D not resolved. CDR1 MNHEY and CDR2 SMNVEV come from the germline V gene (reference sequence). Trimming took off 4 bases at V and 3 bases at J, with 9 bases between the two ends. The CDR3 runs to 13 residues. As DNA, the CDR3 is TGTGCCAGCAGTTCCTCTAGGGACACTGAAGCTTTCTTT. It is translated as CASSSSRDTEAFF.

In the case of this clone: A read error may produce the germline difference seen at one junction end. In nucleotides, the CDR3 is TGTGCCAGCAGTGCAACGACAGGGCCATACAGTGAGCAGTTCTTC. It translates to CASSATTGPYSEQFF. The rearrangement joins TRBV6-2 or TRBV6-3 to TRBJ2-1; 7 bases are shared with TRBD1. Germline CDR1 is MNHEY and CDR2 is SVGEGT. CDR3 size: 15 residues.

J is TRBJ1-6 and V is TRBV10-2; D not resolved. Germline CDR1 reads WSHSY; CDR2 reads SAAADI. This CDR3 contains 14 residues. V dropped 4 bases and J dropped 6 bases, with 10 bases sitting between them. This chain's CDR3 is CASSATASNSPLHF. The CDR3 DNA is TGCGCCAGCAGTGCTACAGCCTCTAATTCACCCCTCCACTTT.

The CDR3 sequence is CASSRPDREGAFF. CDR3 nucleotides: TGTGCCAGCAGTCGCCCAGACAGGGAGGGAGCTTTCTTT. The chain couples TRBV28 to TRBJ1-1; TRBD1 matches at 7 bases. Germline V gives CDR1 MDHEN, CDR2 SYDVKM. The CDR3 has 13 amino acids. The V and J ends lost 5 bases and 10 bases, in that order; junction bases with no gene match: 10. Looking up the rest from reference TRBV28 and TRBJ1-1 gives the full variable domain: DVKVTQSSRYLVKRTGEKVFLECVQDMDHENMFWYRQDPGLGLRLIYFSYDVKMKEKGDIPEGYSVSREKKERFSLILESASTNQTSMYLCASSRPDREGAFFGQGTRLTVV.

The chain couples TRBV27 to TRBJ2-7, with no clear D. The CDR3 is 14 residues long. V was pared by 5 bases and J by 3 bases, with 14 bases between. Germline V gene data show CDR1 as MNHEY and CDR2 as SMNVEV (reference sequence). The CDR3 region has the DNA TGTGCCAGCAGTCCGAGCTTGACACACTACGAGCAGTACTTC. Residues: CASSPSLTHYEQYF.

This clone appeared a few times. CDR3 in amino acids: CASSPKPGTGVGDTEAFF. The CDR3 DNA sequence: TGTGCCAGCTCACCGAAGCCCGGGACAGGGGTCGGGGACACTGAAGCTTTCTTT. The V and J genes are TRBV18 and TRBJ1-1; the match to TRBD1 covers 10 bases. The CDR3 totals 18 residues. The germline CDR1 and CDR2 sequences are KGHSH and LQKENI. Unmatched junction bases numbered 13, after V lost 3 bases and J lost 3 bases.

The genes are TRBV19 and TRBJ1-6; D not resolved. CDR3 length: 14 amino acids. Germline V gene sequence: CDR1 LNHDA, CDR2 SQIVND (reference sequence). V dropped 4 bases and J dropped 7 bases, with 11 bases sitting between them. The CDR3 loop is CASSTSSPNSPLHF. The CDR3 bases are TGTGCCAGTAGTACATCCAGTCCAAATTCACCCCTCCACTTT.

The chain couples TRBV18 to TRBJ1-2, with D hard to call. This CDR3 spans 14 amino acids. Trimming removed 6 bases at V and 1 base at J, with 12 bases between. Looked up from germline, CDR1 is KGHSH and CDR2 is LQKENI. The CDR3 spells CASSPIEVNYGYTF. Written as DNA, the CDR3 is TGTGCCAGCTCCCCCATAGAGGTTAACTATGGCTACACCTTC.